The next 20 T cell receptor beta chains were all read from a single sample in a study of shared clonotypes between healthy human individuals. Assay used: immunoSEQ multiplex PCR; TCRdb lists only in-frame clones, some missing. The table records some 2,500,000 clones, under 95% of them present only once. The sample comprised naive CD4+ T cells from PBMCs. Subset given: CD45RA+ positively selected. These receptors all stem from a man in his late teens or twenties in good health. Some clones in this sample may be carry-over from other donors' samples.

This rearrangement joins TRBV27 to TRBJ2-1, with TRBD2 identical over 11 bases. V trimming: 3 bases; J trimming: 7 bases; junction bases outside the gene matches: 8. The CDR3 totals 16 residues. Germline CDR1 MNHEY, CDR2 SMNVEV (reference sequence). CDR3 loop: CASSFRLAGGKNEQFF. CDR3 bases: TGTGCCAGCAGTTTTCGTCTAGCGGGAGGTAAGAATGAGCAGTTCTTC.

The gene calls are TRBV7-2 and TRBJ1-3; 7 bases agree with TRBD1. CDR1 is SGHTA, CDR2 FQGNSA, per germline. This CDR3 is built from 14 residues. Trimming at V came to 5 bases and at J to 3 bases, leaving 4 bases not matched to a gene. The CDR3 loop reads CASSPTGFGNTIYF. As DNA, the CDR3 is TGTGCCAGCAGCCCGACAGGGTTTGGAAACACCATATATTTT. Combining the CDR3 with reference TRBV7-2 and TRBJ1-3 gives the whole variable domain GAGVSQSPSNKVTEKGKDVELRCDPISGHTALYWYRQSLGQGLEFLIYFQGNSAPDKSGLPSDRFSAERTGGSVSTLTIQRTQQEDSAVYLCASSPTGFGNTIYFGEGSWLTVV.

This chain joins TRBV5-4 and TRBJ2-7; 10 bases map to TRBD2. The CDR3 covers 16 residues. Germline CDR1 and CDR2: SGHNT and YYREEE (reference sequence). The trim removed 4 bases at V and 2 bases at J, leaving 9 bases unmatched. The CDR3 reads CASSPAKAGGTYEQYF. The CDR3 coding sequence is TGTGCCAGCAGCCCTGCAAAAGCGGGAGGGACCTACGAGCAGTACTTC.

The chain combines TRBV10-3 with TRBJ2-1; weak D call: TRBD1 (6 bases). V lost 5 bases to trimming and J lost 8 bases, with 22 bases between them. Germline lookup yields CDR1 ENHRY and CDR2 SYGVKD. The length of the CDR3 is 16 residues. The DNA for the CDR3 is TGTGCCATCAGTCAGAGGGACAAAAGCTTCGGCGATGAGCAGTTCTTC. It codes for CAISQRDKSFGDEQFF.

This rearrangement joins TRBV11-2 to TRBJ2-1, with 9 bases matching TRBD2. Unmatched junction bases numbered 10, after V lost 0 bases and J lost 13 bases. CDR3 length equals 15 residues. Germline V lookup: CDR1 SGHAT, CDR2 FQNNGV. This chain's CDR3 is CASSLEASGNFVQFF. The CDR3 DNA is TGTGCCAGCAGCTTAGAAGCTAGCGGGAACTTCGTACAGTTCTTC. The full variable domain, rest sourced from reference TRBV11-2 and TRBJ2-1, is EAGVAQSPRYKIIEKRQSVAFWCNPISGHATLYWYQQILGQGPKLLIQFQNNGVVDDSQLPKDRFSAERLKGVDSTLKIQPAKLEDSAVYLCASSLEASGNFVQFFGPGTRLTVL.

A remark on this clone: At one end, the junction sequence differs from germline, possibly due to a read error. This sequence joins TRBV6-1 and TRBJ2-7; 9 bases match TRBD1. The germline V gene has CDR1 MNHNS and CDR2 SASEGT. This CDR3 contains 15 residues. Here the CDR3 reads CASSEGTGRDHEQYF. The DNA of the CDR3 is TGTGCCAGCAGCGAAGGGACAGGGAGGGACCACGAGCAGTACTTC.

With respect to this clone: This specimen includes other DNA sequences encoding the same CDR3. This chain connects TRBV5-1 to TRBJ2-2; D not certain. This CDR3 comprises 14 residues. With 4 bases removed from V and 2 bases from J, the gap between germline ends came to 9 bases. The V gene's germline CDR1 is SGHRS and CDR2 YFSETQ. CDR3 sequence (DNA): TGCGCCAGCAGCCCCACTACAAACACCGGGGAGCTGTTTTTT. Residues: CASSPTTNTGELFF. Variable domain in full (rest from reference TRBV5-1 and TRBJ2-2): KAGVTQTPRYLIKTRGQQVTLSCSPISGHRSVSWYQQTPGQGLQFLFEYFSETQRNKGNFPGRFSGRQFSNSRSEMNVSTLELGDSALYLCASSPTTNTGELFFGEGSRLTVL.

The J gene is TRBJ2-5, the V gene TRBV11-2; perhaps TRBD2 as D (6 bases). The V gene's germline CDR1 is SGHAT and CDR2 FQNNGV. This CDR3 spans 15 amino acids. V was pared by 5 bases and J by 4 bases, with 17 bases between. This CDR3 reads CASSMGRGAGETQYF. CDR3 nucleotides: TGTGCCAGCAGCATGGGGCGCGGGGCTGGAGAGACCCAGTACTTC.

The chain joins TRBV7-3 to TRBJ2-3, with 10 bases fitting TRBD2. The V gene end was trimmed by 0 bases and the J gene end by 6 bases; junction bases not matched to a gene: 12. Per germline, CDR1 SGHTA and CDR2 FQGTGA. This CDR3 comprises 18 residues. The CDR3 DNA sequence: TGTGCCAGCAGCTTAACGTCGGCTAGCGGGAGCCGAGGGGATACGCAGTATTTT. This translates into CASSLTSASGSRGDTQYF.

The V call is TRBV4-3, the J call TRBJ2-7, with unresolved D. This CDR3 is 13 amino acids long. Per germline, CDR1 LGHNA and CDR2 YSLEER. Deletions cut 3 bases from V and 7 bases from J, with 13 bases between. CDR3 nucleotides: TGCGCCAGCAGCCACGAAGTGTCCGGGGAGCAGTACTTC. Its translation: CASSHEVSGEQYF.

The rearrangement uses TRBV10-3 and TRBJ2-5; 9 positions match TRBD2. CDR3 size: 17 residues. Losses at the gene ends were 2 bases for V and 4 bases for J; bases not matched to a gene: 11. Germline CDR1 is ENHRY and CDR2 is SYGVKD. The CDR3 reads CAISEPTQIAGVETQYF. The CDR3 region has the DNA TGTGCCATCAGTGAGCCGACCCAAATAGCGGGAGTAGAGACCCAGTACTTC.

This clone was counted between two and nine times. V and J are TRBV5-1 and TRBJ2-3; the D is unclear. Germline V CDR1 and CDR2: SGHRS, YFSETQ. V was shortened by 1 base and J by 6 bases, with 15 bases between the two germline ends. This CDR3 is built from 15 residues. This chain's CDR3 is CASSLRASQVDTQYF. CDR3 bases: TGCGCCAGCAGCTTGAGGGCTAGTCAGGTGGATACGCAGTATTTT.

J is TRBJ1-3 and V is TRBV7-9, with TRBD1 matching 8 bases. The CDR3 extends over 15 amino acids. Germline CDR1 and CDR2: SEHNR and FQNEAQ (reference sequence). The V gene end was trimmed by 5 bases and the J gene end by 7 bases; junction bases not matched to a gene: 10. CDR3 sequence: CASSAIDRGQNTIYF. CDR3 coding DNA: TGTGCCAGCAGCGCGATCGACAGGGGTCAGAACACCATATATTTT.

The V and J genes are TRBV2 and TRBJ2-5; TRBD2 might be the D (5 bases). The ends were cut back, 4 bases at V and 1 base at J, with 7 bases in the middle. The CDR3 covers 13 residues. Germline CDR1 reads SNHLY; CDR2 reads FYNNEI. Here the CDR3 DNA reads TGTGCCAGCAGTGGTAGCGCCCAAGAGACCCAGTACTTC. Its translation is CASSGSAQETQYF.

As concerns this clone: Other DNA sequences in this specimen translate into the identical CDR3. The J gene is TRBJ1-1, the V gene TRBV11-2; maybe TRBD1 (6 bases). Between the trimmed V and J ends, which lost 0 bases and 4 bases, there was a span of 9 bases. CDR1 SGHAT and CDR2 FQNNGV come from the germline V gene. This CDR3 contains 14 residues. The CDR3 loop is CASSLEGGGTEAFF. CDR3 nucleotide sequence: TGTGCCAGCAGCTTAGAAGGGGGGGGCACTGAAGCTTTCTTT.

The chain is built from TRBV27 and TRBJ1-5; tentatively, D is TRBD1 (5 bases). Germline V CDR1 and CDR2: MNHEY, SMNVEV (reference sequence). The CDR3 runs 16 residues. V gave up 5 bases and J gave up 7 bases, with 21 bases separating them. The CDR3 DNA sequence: TGTGCCAGCAGTCGGAGGGGACCGGTGTATGGGCAGCCCCAGCATTTT. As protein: CASSRRGPVYGQPQHF.

The CDR3, as DNA: TGCGCCAGCAGCCGATCCGGGACATTGTCCTCCTACGAGCAGTACTTC. It is translated as CASSRSGTLSSYEQYF. The chain joins TRBV5-1 to TRBJ2-7, with a possible D match to TRBD1 (6 bases). The germline V gene has CDR1 SGHRS and CDR2 YFSETQ. CDR3 size: 16 residues. V was shortened by 4 bases and J by 0 bases, with 17 bases between the two germline ends.

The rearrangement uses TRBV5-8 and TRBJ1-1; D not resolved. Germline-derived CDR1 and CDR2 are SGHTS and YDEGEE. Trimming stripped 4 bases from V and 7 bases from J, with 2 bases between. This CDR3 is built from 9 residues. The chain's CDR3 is CASSREAFF. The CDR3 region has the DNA TGTGCCAGCAGCCGTGAAGCTTTCTTT.

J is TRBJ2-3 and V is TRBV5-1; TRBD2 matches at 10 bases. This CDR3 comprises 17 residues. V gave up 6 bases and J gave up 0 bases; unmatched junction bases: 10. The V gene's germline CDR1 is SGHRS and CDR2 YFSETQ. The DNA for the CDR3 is TGCGCCAGCACTATAGCGGGAGGTTCGTTAAGCACAGATACGCAGTATTTT. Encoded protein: CASTIAGGSLSTDTQYF.

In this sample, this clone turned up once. This chain's CDR3 is CASSPLVGGTDTQYF. The CDR3 nucleotides read TGTGCCAGCAGCCCCTTGGTGGGCGGCACAGATACGCAGTATTTT. The genes are TRBV7-3 and TRBJ2-3; D uncertain. The CDR3 runs to 15 residues. Germline values: CDR1 SGHTA, CDR2 FQGTGA. Trimming took off 5 bases at V and 1 base at J, with 13 bases between the two ends.